A selection of T cell receptor beta chains follows, all from one sample in a study of blood T cells in healthy people across ages. Using its own MiXCR run on the 5' RACE reads, TCRdb lists one record per CDR3 protein. The sample has under 850,000 distinct CDR3 sequences, under 40% seen once. Sequencing used blood. These receptor sequences come from a young man in good health. Each CDR3 is given with its conserved first and last residue. D genes are given only for firm matches. A clone size is listed for some rows: how often the clone was seen (once, few, many), or a class if it is expanded.

j_gene	d_gene	abundance	v_gene	CDR3aa	CDR3nt
TRBJ2-1	.	.	TRBV15	CATDDDRTYNEQFF	TGTGCCACCGACGATGACAGAACCTACAATGAGCAGTTCTTC
TRBJ1-2	.	few	TRBV4-1	CASSQDLPGEDGYTF	TGCGCCAGCAGCCAAGATCTTCCAGGGGAAGATGGCTACACCTTC
TRBJ1-3	TRBD1	.	TRBV6-5	CASSYIGQGALSGNTIYF	TGTGCCAGCAGTTACATCGGACAGGGGGCTCTCTCTGGAAACACCATATATTTT
TRBJ2-5	TRBD2	.	TRBV12-3/TRBV12-4	CASSLSGGTAYVQYF	TGTGCCAGCAGTTTATCCGGGGGGACCGCCTACGTGCAGTACTTC
TRBJ1-1	.	many	TRBV7-2	CASSSDGNTEAFF	TGTGCCAGCAGCTCCGACGGGAACACTGAAGCTTTCTTT
TRBJ1-2	.	few	TRBV14	CASSQDLGGYTF	TGTGCCAGCAGCCAAGATTTGGGTGGCTACACCTTC
TRBJ2-1	TRBD1	many	TRBV12-3/TRBV12-4	CASSYGQGSRNEQFF	TGTGCCAGCAGTTATGGACAGGGGTCGAGGAATGAGCAGTTCTTC
TRBJ1-5	.	few	TRBV12-3/TRBV12-4	CASSFPGLPQHF	TGTGCCAGCAGTTTCCCCGGCTTGCCCCAGCATTTT
TRBJ1-5	.	few	TRBV20-1	CSARRGTSNQPQHF	TGCAGTGCTAGGAGGGGTACTAGCAATCAGCCCCAGCATTTT
TRBJ2-4	TRBD2	.	TRBV7-2	CASSLIAGGSKLAKNIQYF	TGTGCCAGCAGCTTAATAGCGGGGGGGTCTAAACTAGCCAAAAACATTCAGTACTTC
TRBJ2-2	.	few	TRBV6-6	CASSYEGPAGELFF	TGTGCCAGCAGTTACGAGGGACCCGCCGGGGAGCTGTTTTTT
TRBJ2-3	.	many	TRBV4-2	CASSQDPVTDTQYF	TGTGCCAGCAGCCAAGATCCAGTCACAGATACGCAGTATTTT
TRBJ2-5	TRBD2	few	TRBV12-3/TRBV12-4	CASTALAAQETQYF	TGTGCCAGCACCGCCCTAGCGGCACAAGAGACCCAGTACTTC
TRBJ2-3	TRBD1	.	TRBV20-1	CSTLTGRESTDTQYF	TGCAGTACTTTGACAGGGAGAGAGTCTACAGATACGCAGTATTTT
TRBJ2-1	TRBD2	many	TRBV7-2	CASSTGLVGVNEQFF	TGTGCCAGCAGCACGGGACTAGTGGGGGTGAATGAGCAGTTCTTC
TRBJ2-3	.	.	TRBV5-1	CASSFDAGGPDTQYF	TGCGCCAGCAGCTTCGACGCAGGCGGTCCGGATACGCAGTATTTT
TRBJ2-1	.	.	TRBV7-2	CASRDQAGSWGNEQFF	TGTGCCAGCAGGGACCAAGCAGGGTCTTGGGGAAATGAGCAGTTCTTC
TRBJ2-3	.	.	TRBV4-2	CASSQLRDTTDTQYF	TGTGCCAGCAGCCAACTCCGGGACACCACAGATACGCAGTATTTT
TRBJ1-1	.	.	TRBV28	CASSGPGRRDTEAFF	TGTGCCAGCAGTGGCCCGGGTAGGAGGGACACTGAAGCTTTCTTT
TRBJ1-1	.	many	TRBV5-4	CASSVGPEIEAFF	TGTGCCAGCAGCGTGGGGCCAGAAATTGAAGCTTTCTTT
TRBJ2-1	TRBD2	few	TRBV7-2	CASSLVPTSGGAVEQFF	TGTGCCAGCAGCTTAGTTCCGACTAGCGGGGGGGCCGTTGAGCAGTTCTTC
TRBJ1-5	TRBD1	few	TRBV12-3/TRBV12-4	CASTDRALYQPQHF	TGTGCCAGCACGGACAGGGCACTGTATCAGCCCCAGCATTTT
TRBJ2-1	TRBD1	many	TRBV15	CATRDRTGDNEQFF	TGTGCCACCAGGGATAGGACAGGAGACAATGAGCAGTTCTTC